This is a list of T cell receptor beta chains from one sample in a study of blood T cell repertoires in COVID-19. Libraries were prepared by immunoSEQ multiplex PCR; TCRdb keeps only in-frame clonotypes and omits some of them. The sample lists some 390,000 clones, around 91% seen once, with 1.1% in the top ten. The sample consisted of PBMCs or T cells enriched from blood (not recorded which). The receptors shown here come from a young man who had recovered from COVID-19. CDR3s include the opening cysteine and the closing phenylalanine or tryptophan. D genes are given only for firm matches. Only part of the rows carry a size: once, few, many, or a class if the clone is expanded.

-	TRBV28	-	TRBJ2-7	CASSQSTFYEQYF	TGTGCCAGCAGCCAATCGACATTCTACGAGCAGTACTTC
TRBD2	TRBV6-6	-	TRBJ2-3	CASRTTSGGSTDTQYF	TGTGCCAGCAGGACAACTAGCGGGGGGAGCACAGATACGCAGTATTTT
TRBD2	TRBV28	-	TRBJ2-3	CASSFRAGDPDTQYF	TGTGCCAGCAGTTTTCGAGCGGGAGACCCAGATACGCAGTATTTT
-	TRBV9	-	TRBJ2-2	CASSVVRLATTGELFF	TGTGCCAGCAGCGTAGTCAGGCTAGCGACCACCGGGGAGCTGTTTTTT
TRBD1	TRBV10-2	-	TRBJ1-2	CASSELQGALDGYTF	TGCGCCAGCAGTGAGTTGCAGGGGGCACTGGATGGCTACACCTTC
TRBD1	TRBV19	-	TRBJ1-4	CASSMWTGNTNEKLFF	TGTGCCAGTAGTATGTGGACAGGGAATACTAATGAAAAACTGTTTTTT
TRBD1	TRBV6-5	-	TRBJ1-2	CASVGTGGNYGYTF	TGTGCCAGTGTAGGGACAGGCGGTAACTATGGCTACACCTTC
-	TRBV12-3/TRBV12-4	-	TRBJ2-5	CASSLSGETQYF	TGTGCCAGCAGTTTGAGCGGGGAGACCCAGTACTTC
-	TRBV3-1/TRBV3-2	once	TRBJ1-5	CASSPAGSNQPQHF	TGTGCCAGCAGCCCCGCGGGTAGCAATCAGCCCCAGCATTTT
-	TRBV28	-	TRBJ2-7	CASSLSSGSYYEQYF	TGTGCCAGCAGTTTGTCGTCCGGGAGCTACTACGAGCAGTACTTC
TRBD2	TRBV15	-	TRBJ2-3	CATTDSAGGLDTQYF	TGTGCCACCACGGACTCAGCGGGAGGTCTAGATACGCAGTATTTT
-	TRBV7-9	once	TRBJ1-5	CASSLSGGEPNQPQHF	TGTGCCAGCAGCTTAAGTGGGGGGGAACCCAATCAGCCCCAGCATTTT
TRBD1	TRBV18	-	TRBJ1-1	CASIDRVLGTEAFF	TGTGCCAGCATAGACAGGGTTTTGGGCACTGAAGCTTTCTTT